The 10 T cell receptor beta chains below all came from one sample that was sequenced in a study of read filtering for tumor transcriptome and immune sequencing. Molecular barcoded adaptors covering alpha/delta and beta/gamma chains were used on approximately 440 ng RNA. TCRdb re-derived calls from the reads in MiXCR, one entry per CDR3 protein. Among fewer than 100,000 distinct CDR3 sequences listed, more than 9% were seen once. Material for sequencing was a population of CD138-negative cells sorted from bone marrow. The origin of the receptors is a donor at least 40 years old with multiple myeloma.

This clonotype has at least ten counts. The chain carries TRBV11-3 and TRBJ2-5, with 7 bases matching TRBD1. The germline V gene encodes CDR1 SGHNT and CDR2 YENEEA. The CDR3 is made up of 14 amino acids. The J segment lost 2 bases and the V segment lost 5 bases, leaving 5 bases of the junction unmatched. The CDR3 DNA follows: TGTGCCAGCAGCGGGGGACAGAAACAAGAGACCCAGTACTTC. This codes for CASSGGQKQETQYF.

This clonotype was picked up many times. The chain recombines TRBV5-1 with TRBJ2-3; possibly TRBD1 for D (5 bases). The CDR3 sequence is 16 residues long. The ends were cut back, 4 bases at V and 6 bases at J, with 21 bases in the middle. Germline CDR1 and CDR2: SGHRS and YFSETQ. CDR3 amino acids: CASSHLTDEPSDTQYF. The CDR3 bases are TGCGCCAGCAGCCACCTGACAGACGAGCCTTCGGATACGCAGTATTTT.

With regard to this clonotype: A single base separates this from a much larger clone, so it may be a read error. CDR3 in DNA: TGCGCCAGCAGCTTCATGGGGGCTTCCTACGAGCAGTACTTC. This translates into CASSFMGASYEQYF. This sequence joins TRBV5-1 and TRBJ2-7; D possibly corresponds to TRBD1 (6 bases). The germline V and J ends were trimmed by 2 bases and 1 base, with 10 bases remaining between them. The length of the CDR3 is 14 residues. Germline assignment: CDR1 SGHRS and CDR2 YFSETQ.

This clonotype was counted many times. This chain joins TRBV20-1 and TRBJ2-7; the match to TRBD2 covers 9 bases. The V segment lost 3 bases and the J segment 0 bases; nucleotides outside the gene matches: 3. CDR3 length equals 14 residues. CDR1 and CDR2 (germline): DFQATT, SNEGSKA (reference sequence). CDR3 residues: CSASSGRHSYEQYF. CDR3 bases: TGCAGTGCTAGCAGCGGGAGGCACTCCTACGAGCAGTACTTC.

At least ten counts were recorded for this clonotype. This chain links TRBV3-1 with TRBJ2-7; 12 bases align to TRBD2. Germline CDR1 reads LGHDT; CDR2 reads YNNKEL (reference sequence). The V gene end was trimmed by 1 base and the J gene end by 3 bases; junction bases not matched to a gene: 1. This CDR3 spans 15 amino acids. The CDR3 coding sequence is TGTGCCAGCAGCCAAGGACTAGCGGGAGACTACGAGCAGTACTTC. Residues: CASSQGLAGDYEQYF.

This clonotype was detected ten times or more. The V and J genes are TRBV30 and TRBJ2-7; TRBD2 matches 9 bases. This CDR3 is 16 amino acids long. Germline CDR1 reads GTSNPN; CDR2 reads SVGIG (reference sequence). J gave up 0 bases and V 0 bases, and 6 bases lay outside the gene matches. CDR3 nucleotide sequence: TGTGCCTGGAGTGTATGGCTAGCGGGGAGCTCCTACGAGCAGTACTTC. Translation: CAWSVWLAGSSYEQYF.

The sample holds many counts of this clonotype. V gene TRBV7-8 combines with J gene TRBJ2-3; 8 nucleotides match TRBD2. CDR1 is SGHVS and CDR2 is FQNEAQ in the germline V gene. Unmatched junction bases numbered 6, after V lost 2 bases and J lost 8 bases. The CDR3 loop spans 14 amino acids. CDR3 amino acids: CASSLQGLVGTQYF. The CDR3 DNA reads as TGTGCCAGCAGCTTACAGGGACTAGTGGGTACGCAGTATTTT.

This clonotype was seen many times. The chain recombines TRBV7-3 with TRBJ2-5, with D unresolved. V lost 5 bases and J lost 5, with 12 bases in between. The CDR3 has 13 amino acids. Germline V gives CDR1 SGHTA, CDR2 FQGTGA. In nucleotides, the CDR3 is TGTGCCAGCAGCCCCACGATAGGCGAGACCCAGTACTTC. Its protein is CASSPTIGETQYF. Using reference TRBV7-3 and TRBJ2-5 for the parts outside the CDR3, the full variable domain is GAGVSQTPSNKVTEKGKYVELRCDPISGHTALYWYRQSLGQGPEFLIYFQGTGAADDSGLPNDRFFAVRPEGSVSTLKIQRTERGDSAVYLCASSPTIGETQYFGPGTRLLVL.

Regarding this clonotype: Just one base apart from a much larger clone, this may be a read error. The CDR3 region is CAWTITRTGADTEAFF. CDR3 sequence (DNA): TGTGCCTGGACCATCACGCGGACAGGGGCGGACACTGAAGCTTTCTTT. This sequence joins TRBV30 and TRBJ1-1, with TRBD1 matching over 9 bases. V lost 4 bases, J lost 3 bases, and 12 bases stayed unmatched. The CDR3 is 16 residues long. CDR1 and CDR2 (germline): GTSNPN, SVGIG (reference sequence).

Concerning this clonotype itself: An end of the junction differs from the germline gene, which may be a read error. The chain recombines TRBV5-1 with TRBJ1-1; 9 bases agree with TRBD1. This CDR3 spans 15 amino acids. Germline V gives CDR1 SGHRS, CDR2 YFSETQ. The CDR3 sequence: CASGLATGGNTEAFF. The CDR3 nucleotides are TGCGCCAGCGGCTTGGCTACAGGGGGCAACACTGAAGCTTTCTTT.